These 22 T cell receptor beta chains originate from one sample sequenced in a study of type 1 and type 2 diabetes patients. Genomic DNA was the PCR template. Multiplex PCR with 30 forward and 13 reverse primers amplified the TCR beta CDR3. TCRdb reprocessed the multiplex PCR reads via MiXCR and lists one record per CDR3 protein. The repertoire consists of fewer than 350,000 distinct CDR3 sequences, with roughly 50% occurring once and the leading ten covering approximately 14%. The sequencing input was peripheral blood mononuclear cells (PBMCs). All receptors derive from a young man with type 2 diabetes.

This chain joins TRBV24-1 and TRBJ2-5, with 7 positions matching TRBD2. The J call is in doubt because the DNA end fits TRBJ2-1 better. The CDR3 extends over 15 amino acids. Germline loops: CDR1 KGHDR, CDR2 SFDVKD. The CDR3 bases are TGTGCCACCAGCAGAGTGGCGGGAGCCGGAAATGAGCAGTTCTTC. Translating it yields CATSRVAGAGNEQFF.

On this clonotype itself: A read error may account for a junction end that differs from germline. The chain joins TRBV2 to TRBJ2-7; D is perhaps TRBD1 (5 bases). Germline loops: CDR1 SNHLY, CDR2 FYNNEI. The length of the CDR3 is 14 residues. The CDR3 protein is CAISDQGSSYEQYF. The DNA of the CDR3 is TGTGCCATCAGTGACCAGGGTAGCTCCTACGAGCAGTACTTC.

The rearrangement uses TRBV7-9 and TRBJ2-7; TRBD1 matches 8 bases. CDR3 length: 15 residues. The V gene end was trimmed by 5 bases and the J gene end by 2 bases; junction bases not matched to a gene: 8. Germline assignment: CDR1 SEHNR and CDR2 FQNEAQ (reference sequence). The CDR3 protein is CASSNLDRGPYEQYF. The DNA for the CDR3 is TGTGCCAGCAGCAACCTCGACAGGGGCCCCTACGAGCAGTACTTC.

The chain couples TRBV7-3 to TRBJ1-1; perhaps TRBD1 as D (6 bases). This CDR3 contains 13 residues. The germline gives CDR1 SGHTA, CDR2 FQGTGA. The V and J ends lost 1 base and 3 bases respectively, with 6 bases between them. The CDR3 bases are TGTGCCAGCAGCTTAAGGGGGCACACTGAAGCTTTCTTT. This sequence encodes CASSLRGHTEAFF.

The chain employs TRBV6-5 and TRBJ1-2, with 8 bases fitting TRBD1. The V and J ends lost 7 bases and 7 bases, in that order; junction bases with no gene match: 8. CDR1 MNHEY and CDR2 SVGAGI come from the germline V gene. CDR3 length: 13 amino acids. This chain's CDR3 is CASNDGQGGGYTF. The CDR3 nucleotides are TGTGCCAGCAACGACGGACAGGGAGGTGGCTACACCTTC.

About this clonotype itself: The conserved phenylalanine or tryptophan is not found at the CDR3 terminus, so this likely reflects a read error. V gene TRBV24-1 combines with J gene TRBJ2-5; D is uncertain. From germline, CDR1 is KGHDR and CDR2 SFDVKD. The CDR3 contains 12 residues. V lost 0 bases to trimming and J lost 5 bases, with 3 bases between them. This CDR3 is CATSDLGETQYI. The DNA of the CDR3 is TGTGCCACCAGTGATTTGGGTGAGACCCAGTACATC.

The chain's CDR3 is CASRGFYEQYF. The CDR3 nucleotides read TGTGCCAGCAGGGGTTTCTACGAGCAGTACTTC. The J gene is TRBJ2-7, the V gene TRBV14, with no clear D. The CDR3 sequence is 11 residues long. Germline-derived CDR1 and CDR2 are SGHDN and FVKESK. With 6 bases removed from V and 3 bases from J, the gap between germline ends came to 6 bases.

The genes are TRBV6-1 and TRBJ1-1; the D is unclear. The CDR3 extends over 13 amino acids. Per the germline V gene, CDR1 is MNHNS and CDR2 is SASEGT. V gave up 7 bases and J gave up 1 base, with 10 bases separating them. CDR3 amino acids: CASTKSENTEAFF. The CDR3 DNA reads TGTGCCAGCACCAAATCTGAGAACACTGAAGCTTTCTTT.

This clonotype was detected only a few times. V usage is TRBV20-1 and J usage is TRBJ1-1, with D uncertain. CDR1 DFQATT and CDR2 SNEGSKA come from the germline V gene (reference sequence). The germline V and J ends were trimmed by 6 bases and 2 bases, with 16 bases remaining between them. This CDR3 is built from 14 residues. DNA for the CDR3: TGCAGTGCCCCCACCACCGCTTTAAACACTGAAGCTTTCTTT. It encodes CSAPTTALNTEAFF.

Points on this clonotype: The junction does not match germline at one end; this may be a read error. The chain has TRBV24-1 and TRBJ1-5; D gene ambiguous. The germline CDR1 and CDR2 sequences are KGHDR and SFDVKD. This CDR3 has 13 residues. The CDR3 bases are TGTGCCACCAGTGGGGGTAGCAAACAGCCCCAGCATTTT. This encodes CATSGGSKQPQHF.

The rearrangement uses TRBV12-3 or TRBV12-4 and TRBJ1-1; D is unclear. This CDR3 contains 11 residues. With 8 bases removed from V and 8 bases from J, the gap between germline ends came to 12 bases. The CDR3 loop reads CASGFSGEAFF. The CDR3 DNA follows: TGTGCCAGCGGGTTCTCGGGAGAAGCTTTCTTT.

V is TRBV9 and J is TRBJ1-1; D gene unclear. V lost 4 bases and J 4 bases, leaving 17 bases between the germline ends. Germline CDR1 is SGDLS and CDR2 is YYNGEE. The CDR3 is 15 residues long. Here the CDR3 reads CASSHASGGPTEAFF. The CDR3 DNA is TGTGCCAGCAGCCACGCCTCAGGAGGGCCCACTGAAGCTTTCTTT. Together with reference TRBV9 and TRBJ1-1, the CDR3 gives the full variable domain: DSGVTQTPKHLITATGQRVTLRCSPRSGDLSVYWYQQSLDQGLQFLIQYYNGEERAKGNILERFSAQQFPDLHSELNLSSLELGDSALYFCASSHASGGPTEAFFGQGTRLTVV.

This chain joins TRBV28 and TRBJ1-1; no reliable D call. The CDR3 extends over 13 amino acids. V was cut by 3 bases and J by 3 bases, with 8 bases left in between. The germline V gene has CDR1 MDHEN and CDR2 SYDVKM. CDR3 coding DNA: TGTGCCAGCAGTTTCCGCCCGCACACTGAAGCTTTCTTT. Translation gives CASSFRPHTEAFF.

Comment on this clonotype: At one boundary the junction diverges from the germline segment, which might be a read error. The CDR3 is CASSPTSGEKTQYF. CDR3 nucleotides: TGTGCTAGCAGCCCAACTAGCGGGGAAAAGACCCAGTACTTC. This chain connects TRBV7-7 to TRBJ2-7; 10 bases are shared with TRBD2. The J call could be wrong; TRBJ2-5 is a better fit for the DNA end. The germline CDR1 and CDR2 sequences are SSHAT and FNYEAQ (reference sequence). The CDR3 covers 14 residues.

Concerning this clonotype: This may be a read error, as it is one base from a much larger clone. This chain links TRBV2 with TRBJ1-2, with unresolved D. V was pared by 2 bases and J by 7 bases, with 11 bases between. The length of the CDR3 is 13 residues. From germline, CDR1 is SNHLY and CDR2 FYNNEI. CDR3: CASSEWQDRGYTF. The CDR3 DNA reads as TGTGCCAGCAGTGAATGGCAGGACCGTGGCTACACCTTC.

This CDR3 is CAISPFFLGRAFF. CDR3 nucleotides: TGTGCCATCAGTCCCTTCTTCCTCGGAAGGGCTTTCTTT. The chain recombines TRBV10-3 with TRBJ1-1, with D unresolved. The CDR3 has 13 amino acids. V was pared by 5 bases and J by 11 bases, with 18 bases between. Germline-derived CDR1 and CDR2 are ENHRY and SYGVKD.

Regarding this clonotype: At one boundary the junction diverges from the germline segment, which might be a read error. The chain has TRBV7-2 and TRBJ2-7; tentative D call: TRBD1 (6 bases). Looked up from germline, CDR1 is SGHTA and CDR2 is FQGNSA. This CDR3 has 15 residues. CDR3 nucleotides: TGTGCCAGCAGCCCCACGACAGGCAGCTCCTACGAGCAGTGCTTC. This codes for CASSPTTGSSYEQCF. The full variable domain, completed using reference TRBV7-2 and TRBJ2-7, is GAGVSQSPSNKVTEKGKDVELRCDPISGHTALYWYRQSLGQGLEFLIYFQGNSAPDKSGLPSDRFSAERTGGSVSTLTIQRTQQEDSAVYLCASSPTTGSSYEQCFGPGTRLTVT.

This clonotype appeared a few times. V gene TRBV28 combines with J gene TRBJ2-7, with unresolved D. CDR1 and CDR2 (germline): MDHEN, SYDVKM. The V end lost 7 bases, the J end lost 5 bases, and 9 bases lay between the germline ends. The length of the CDR3 is 11 residues. The CDR3 region is CASTQEHEQYF. Written as DNA, the CDR3 is TGTGCCAGCACCCAGGAACACGAGCAGTACTTC.

V gene TRBV20-1 combines with J gene TRBJ2-5; 8 positions agree with TRBD1. Germline lookup yields CDR1 DFQATT and CDR2 SNEGSKA (reference sequence). CDR3 length: 15 amino acids. The J segment lost 3 bases and the V segment lost 1 base, leaving 7 bases of the junction unmatched. This CDR3 reads CSARGTSGQEETQYF. The CDR3 bases are TGCAGTGCTAGAGGTACGTCGGGACAGGAAGAGACCCAGTACTTC.

V usage is TRBV11-2 and J usage is TRBJ2-2; D is perhaps TRBD2 (6 bases). The germline gives CDR1 SGHAT, CDR2 FQNNGV. V was clipped by 3 bases and J by 7 bases, with 12 bases between them. The CDR3 sequence is 14 residues long. In DNA form, the CDR3 reads TGTGCCAGCAGCTTCACCGGGAGTTACGGGGAGCTGTTTTTT. Translated, it gives CASSFTGSYGELFF.

The J gene is TRBJ2-1, the V gene TRBV25-1; 7 positions match TRBD2. This CDR3 is 16 amino acids long. Per the germline V gene, CDR1 is MGHDK and CDR2 is SYGVNS. V lost 0 bases and J lost 7; bases outside the gene matches: 9. CDR3 in amino acids: CASSEYVSSGRNEQFF. As DNA, the CDR3 is TGTGCCAGCAGTGAATATGTTTCTAGCGGTCGGAATGAGCAGTTCTTC.

V is TRBV29-1 and J is TRBJ2-3, with TRBD2 matching over 10 bases. Germline V lookup: CDR1 SQVTM, CDR2 ANQGSEA. Trimming took 3 bases from V and 5 from J; bases not matched to a gene: 8. The CDR3 is 15 amino acids. This chain's CDR3 is CSVEKAGGPGDTQYF. CDR3 nucleotide sequence: TGCAGCGTTGAGAAAGCGGGAGGGCCTGGAGATACGCAGTATTTT.